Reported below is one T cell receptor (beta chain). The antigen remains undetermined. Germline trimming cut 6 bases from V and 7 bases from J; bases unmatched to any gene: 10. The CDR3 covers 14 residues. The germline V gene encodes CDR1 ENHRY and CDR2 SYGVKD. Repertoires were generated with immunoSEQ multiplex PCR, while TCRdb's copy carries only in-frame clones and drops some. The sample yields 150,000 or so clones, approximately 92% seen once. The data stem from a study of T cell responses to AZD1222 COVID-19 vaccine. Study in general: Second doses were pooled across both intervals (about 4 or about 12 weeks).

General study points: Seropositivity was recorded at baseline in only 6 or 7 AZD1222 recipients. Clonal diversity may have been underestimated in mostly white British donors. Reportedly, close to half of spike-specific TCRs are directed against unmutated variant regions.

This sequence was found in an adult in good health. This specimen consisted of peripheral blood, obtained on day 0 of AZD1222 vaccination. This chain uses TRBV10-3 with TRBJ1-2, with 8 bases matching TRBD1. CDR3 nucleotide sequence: TGTGCCATCAGGTCGGACAGGGCCGTATCTGGCTACACCTTC. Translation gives CAIRSDRAVSGYTF.